These 12 T cell receptor beta chains share one sample of origin, sequenced in a study of T cell responses to AZD1222 COVID-19 vaccine. Sequencing was performed with immunoSEQ multiplex PCR; in TCRdb, only in-frame clones are kept and a portion is missing. Among around 100,000 clones listed, around 96% were seen once. Specimen: peripheral blood, collected on day 0 of AZD1222 vaccination. Receptor source: an adult in good health.

The chain combines TRBV19 with TRBJ1-5, with D hard to call. Germline V lookup: CDR1 LNHDA, CDR2 SQIVND (reference sequence). Trimming shortened V by 1 base and J by 7 bases, and 11 bases separated the two germline ends. The CDR3 spans 14 residues. The CDR3 DNA sequence: TGTGCCAGTAGTATAGGAAGTCTCTGGCAGCCCCAGCATTTT. Amino acid sequence: CASSIGSLWQPQHF.

This chain links TRBV18 with TRBJ2-1; no reliable D call. The germline gives CDR1 KGHSH, CDR2 LQKENI. V lost 6 bases, J lost 7 bases, and 10 bases lay in between. The CDR3 covers 12 residues. The CDR3 protein is CASSQTDNEQFF. DNA for the CDR3: TGTGCCAGCTCCCAAACGGATAATGAGCAGTTCTTC.

This clone appeared a few times. J is TRBJ2-1 and V is TRBV7-3; D gene ambiguous. Trimming removed 2 bases at V and 4 bases at J, with 6 bases between. The V gene's germline CDR1 is SGHTA and CDR2 FQGTGA. The CDR3 is 13 residues long. This chain's CDR3 is CASSLGLYNEQFF. The CDR3 nucleotides read TGTGCCAGCAGCTTAGGGCTATACAATGAGCAGTTCTTC.

The rearrangement joins TRBV6-1 to TRBJ2-7; the match to TRBD2 covers 8 bases. The germline V gene encodes CDR1 MNHNS and CDR2 SASEGT. With 2 bases clipped from V and 3 bases from J, the junction kept 21 bases outside the gene matches. This CDR3 has 20 residues. Here the CDR3 DNA reads TGTGCCAGCAGTGAATTCGTCTATAGGGGTAGAGGACTAGCCTTCTACGAGCAGTACTTC. This translates into CASSEFVYRGRGLAFYEQYF.

The rearrangement links TRBV5-5 to TRBJ1-4; D perhaps matches TRBD1 (5 bases). This CDR3 has 18 amino acids. The ends were cut back, 3 bases at V and 8 bases at J, with 26 bases in the middle. Germline assignment: CDR1 SGHKS and CDR2 YYEKEE (reference sequence). CDR3 DNA sequence: TGTGCCAGCAGCTCGAAATGGGCAGGGTCAAACCGAGGCGAAAAACTGTTTTTT. Translation: CASSSKWAGSNRGEKLFF. Supplemented by reference TRBV5-5 and TRBJ1-4, the full variable domain reads DAGVTQSPTHLIKTRGQQVTLRCSPISGHKSVSWYQQVLGQGPQFIFQYYEKEERGRGNFPDRFSARQFPNYSSELNVNALLLGDSALYLCASSSKWAGSNRGEKLFFGSGTQLSVL.

The CDR3 is CASSLVPGPTNEKLFF. For the CDR3, the DNA is TGCGCCAGCAGCTTGGTGCCGGGTCCAACTAATGAAAAACTGTTTTTT. The V and J genes are TRBV5-1 and TRBJ1-4; D is unresolved. Germline loops: CDR1 SGHRS, CDR2 YFSETQ. The CDR3 consists of 16 residues. The ends were cut back, 0 bases at V and 0 bases at J, with 9 bases in the middle.

This clone is a singleton in its sample. In DNA form, the CDR3 reads TGCGCCAGCAGTCGAGGAGCCTACAATGAGCAGTTCTTC. Translated, it gives CASSRGAYNEQFF. This chain joins TRBV4-3 and TRBJ2-1; D not resolved. CDR3 length equals 13 residues. Germline lookup yields CDR1 LGHNA and CDR2 YSLEER. Between the trimmed V and J ends, which lost 6 bases and 2 bases, there was a span of 8 bases.

The chain joins TRBV6-6 to TRBJ1-1; no reliable D call. Between the trimmed V and J ends, which lost 5 bases and 1 base, there was a span of 8 bases. The CDR3 extends over 13 amino acids. Looked up from germline, CDR1 is MNHNY and CDR2 is SVGAGI (reference sequence). The CDR3 nucleotides are TGTGCCAGCAGTCATCTTCCGAACACTGAAGCTTTCTTT. Its protein product is CASSHLPNTEAFF.

In regard to this clone: The same CDR3 can be traced to other DNA sequences in this sample. The CDR3: CASSPTDYGYTF. The DNA for the CDR3 is TGTGCCAGCTCACCAACGGACTATGGCTACACCTTC. The rearrangement joins TRBV18 to TRBJ1-2; D gene unclear. The CDR3 is 12 amino acids. Germline CDR1 and CDR2: KGHSH and LQKENI. Trimming shortened V by 2 bases and J by 3 bases, and 4 bases separated the two germline ends. Based on the CDR3 plus reference TRBV18 and TRBJ1-2, the full variable domain is NAGVMQNPRHLVRRRGQEARLRCSPMKGHSHVYWYRQLPEEGLKFMVYLQKENIIDESGMPKERFSAEFPKEGPSILRIQQVVRGDSAAYFCASSPTDYGYTFGSGTRLTVV.

V is TRBV5-1 and J is TRBJ1-2, with D possibly matching TRBD1 (5 bases). Germline V CDR1 and CDR2: SGHRS, YFSETQ. Deletions cut 4 bases from V and 2 bases from J, with 12 bases between. This CDR3 has 14 residues. The CDR3 DNA follows: TGCGCCAGCAGCCAATCGACAGACAACTATGGCTACACCTTC. Its translation is CASSQSTDNYGYTF.

The chain carries TRBV29-1 and TRBJ1-1; TRBD1 is a possible D gene (5 bases). The V and J ends lost 3 bases and 8 bases respectively, with 13 bases between them. Germline CDR1 SQVTM, CDR2 ANQGSEA. The length of the CDR3 is 12 residues. In DNA form, the CDR3 reads TGCAGCGTTGATCCAGGGCAGAGCGAAGCTTTCTTT. Translating gives CSVDPGQSEAFF.

DNA of the CDR3: TGTGCCAGCAGCCGAGAGTCGGACGCAAGTCGCGAGACCCAGTACTTC. Residues: CASSRESDASRETQYF. V gene TRBV3-1 (or the pseudogene TRBV3-2) combines with J gene TRBJ2-5; unclear D gene. The CDR3 sequence is 16 residues long. The germline V and J ends were trimmed by 4 bases and 5 bases, with 20 bases remaining between them. The V gene's germline CDR1 is LGHDT and CDR2 YNNKEL (reference sequence).